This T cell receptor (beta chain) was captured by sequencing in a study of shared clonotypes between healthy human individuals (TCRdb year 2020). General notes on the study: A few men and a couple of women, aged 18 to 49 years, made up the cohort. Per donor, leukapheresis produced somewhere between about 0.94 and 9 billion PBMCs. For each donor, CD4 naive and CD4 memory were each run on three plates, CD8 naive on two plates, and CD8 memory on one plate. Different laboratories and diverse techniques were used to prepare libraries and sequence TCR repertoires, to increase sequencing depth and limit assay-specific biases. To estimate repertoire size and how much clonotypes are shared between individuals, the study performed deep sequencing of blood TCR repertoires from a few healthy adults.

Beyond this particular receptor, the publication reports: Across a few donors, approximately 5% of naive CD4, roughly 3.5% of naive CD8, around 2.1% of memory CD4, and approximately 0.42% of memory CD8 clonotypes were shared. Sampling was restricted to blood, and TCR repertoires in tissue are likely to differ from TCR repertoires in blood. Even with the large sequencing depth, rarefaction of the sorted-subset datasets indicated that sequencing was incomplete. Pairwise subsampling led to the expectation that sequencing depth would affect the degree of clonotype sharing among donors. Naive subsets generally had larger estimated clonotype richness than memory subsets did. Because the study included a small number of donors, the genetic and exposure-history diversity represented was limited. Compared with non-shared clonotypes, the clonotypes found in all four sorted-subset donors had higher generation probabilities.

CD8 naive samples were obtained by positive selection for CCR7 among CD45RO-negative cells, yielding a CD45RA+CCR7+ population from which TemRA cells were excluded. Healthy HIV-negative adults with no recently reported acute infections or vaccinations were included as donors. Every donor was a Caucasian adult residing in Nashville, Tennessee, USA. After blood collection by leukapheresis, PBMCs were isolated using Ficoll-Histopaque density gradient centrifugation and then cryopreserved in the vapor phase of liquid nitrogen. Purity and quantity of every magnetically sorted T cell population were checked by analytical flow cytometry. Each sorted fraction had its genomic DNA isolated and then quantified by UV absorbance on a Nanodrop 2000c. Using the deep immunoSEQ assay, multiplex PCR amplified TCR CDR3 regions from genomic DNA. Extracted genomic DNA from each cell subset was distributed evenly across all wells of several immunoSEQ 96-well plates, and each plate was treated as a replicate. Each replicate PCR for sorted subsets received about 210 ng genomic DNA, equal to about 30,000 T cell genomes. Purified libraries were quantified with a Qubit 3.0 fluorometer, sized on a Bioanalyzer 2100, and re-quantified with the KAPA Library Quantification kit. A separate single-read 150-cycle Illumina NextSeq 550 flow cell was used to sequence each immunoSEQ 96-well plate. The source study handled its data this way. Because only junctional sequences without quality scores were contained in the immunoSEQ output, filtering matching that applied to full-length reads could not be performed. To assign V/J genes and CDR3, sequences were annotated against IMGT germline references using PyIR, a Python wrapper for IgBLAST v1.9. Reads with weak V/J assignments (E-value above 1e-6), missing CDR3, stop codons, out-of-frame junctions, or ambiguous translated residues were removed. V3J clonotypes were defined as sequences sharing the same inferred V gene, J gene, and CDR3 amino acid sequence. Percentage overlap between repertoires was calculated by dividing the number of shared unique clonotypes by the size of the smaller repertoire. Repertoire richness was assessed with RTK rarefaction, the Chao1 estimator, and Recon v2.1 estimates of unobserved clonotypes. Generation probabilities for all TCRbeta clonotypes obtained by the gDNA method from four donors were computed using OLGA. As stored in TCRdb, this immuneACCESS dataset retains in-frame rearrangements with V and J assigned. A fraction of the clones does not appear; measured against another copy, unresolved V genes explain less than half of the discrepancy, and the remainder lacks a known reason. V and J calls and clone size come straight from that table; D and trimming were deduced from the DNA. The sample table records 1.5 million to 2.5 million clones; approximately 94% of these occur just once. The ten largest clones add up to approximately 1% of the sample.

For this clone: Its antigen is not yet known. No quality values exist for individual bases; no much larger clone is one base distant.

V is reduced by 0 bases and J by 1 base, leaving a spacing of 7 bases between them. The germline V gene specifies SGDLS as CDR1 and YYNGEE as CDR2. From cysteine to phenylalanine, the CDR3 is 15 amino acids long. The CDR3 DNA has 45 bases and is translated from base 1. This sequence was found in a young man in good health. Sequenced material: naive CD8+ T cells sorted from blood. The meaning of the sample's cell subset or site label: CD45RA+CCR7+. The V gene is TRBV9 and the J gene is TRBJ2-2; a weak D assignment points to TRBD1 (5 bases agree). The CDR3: CASSVGDRNTGELFF. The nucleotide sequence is TGTGCCAGCAGCGTAGGTGACAGGAACACCGGGGAGCTGTTTTTT.